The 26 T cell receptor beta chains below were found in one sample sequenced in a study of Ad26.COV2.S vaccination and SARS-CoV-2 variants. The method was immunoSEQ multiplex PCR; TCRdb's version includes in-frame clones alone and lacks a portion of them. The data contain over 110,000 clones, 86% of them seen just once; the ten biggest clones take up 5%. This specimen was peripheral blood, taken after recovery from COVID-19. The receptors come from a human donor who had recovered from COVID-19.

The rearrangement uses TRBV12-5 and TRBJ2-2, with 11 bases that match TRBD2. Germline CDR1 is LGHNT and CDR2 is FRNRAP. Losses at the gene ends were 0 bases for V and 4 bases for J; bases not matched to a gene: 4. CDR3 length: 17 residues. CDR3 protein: CASGLVVAGGTTGELFF. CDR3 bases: TGTGCTAGTGGTTTGGTGGTAGCGGGGGGGACCACCGGGGAGCTGTTTTTT.

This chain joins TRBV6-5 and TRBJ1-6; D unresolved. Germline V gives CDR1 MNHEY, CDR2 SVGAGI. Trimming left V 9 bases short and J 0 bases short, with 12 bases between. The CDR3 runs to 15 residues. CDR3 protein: CASRKGSSYNSPLHF. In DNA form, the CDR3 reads TGTGCCAGTCGGAAAGGGAGCTCCTATAATTCACCCCTCCACTTT.

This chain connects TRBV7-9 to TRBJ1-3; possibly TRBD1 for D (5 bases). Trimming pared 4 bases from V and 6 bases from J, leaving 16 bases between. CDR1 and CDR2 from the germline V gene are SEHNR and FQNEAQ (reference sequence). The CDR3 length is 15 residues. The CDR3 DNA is TGTGCCAGCAGCTCAGGAAGGGACGGACTAAACACCATATATTTT. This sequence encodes CASSSGRDGLNTIYF. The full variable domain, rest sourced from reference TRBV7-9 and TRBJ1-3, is DTGVSQNPRHKITKRGQNVTFRCDPISEHNRLYWYRQTLGQGPEFLTYFQNEAQLEKSRLLSDRFSAERPKGSFSTLEIQRTEQGDSAMYLCASSSGRDGLNTIYFGEGSWLTVV.

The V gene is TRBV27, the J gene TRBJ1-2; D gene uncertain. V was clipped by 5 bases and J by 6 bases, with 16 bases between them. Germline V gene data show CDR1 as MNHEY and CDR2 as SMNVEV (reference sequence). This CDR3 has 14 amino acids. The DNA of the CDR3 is TGTGCCAGCAGTCCGGGATGGTTAAGGAATGGCTACACCTTC. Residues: CASSPGWLRNGYTF.

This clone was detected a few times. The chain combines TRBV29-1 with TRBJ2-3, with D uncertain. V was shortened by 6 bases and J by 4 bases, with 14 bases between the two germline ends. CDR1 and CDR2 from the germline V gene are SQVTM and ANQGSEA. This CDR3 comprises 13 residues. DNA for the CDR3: TGCAGCGTGAAGCCGCACACTGCAGATACGCAGTATTTT. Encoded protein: CSVKPHTADTQYF.

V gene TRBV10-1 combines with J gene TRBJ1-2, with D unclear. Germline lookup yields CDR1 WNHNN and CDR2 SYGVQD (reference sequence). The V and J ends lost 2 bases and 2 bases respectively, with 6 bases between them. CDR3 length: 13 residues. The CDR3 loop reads CASSENINYGYTF. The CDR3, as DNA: TGCGCCAGCAGTGAGAATATAAACTATGGCTACACCTTC.

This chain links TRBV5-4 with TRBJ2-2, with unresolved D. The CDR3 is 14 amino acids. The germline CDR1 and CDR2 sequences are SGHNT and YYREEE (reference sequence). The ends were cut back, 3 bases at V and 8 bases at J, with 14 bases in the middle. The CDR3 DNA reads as TGTGCCAGCAGCTCCTTCCAGAGTGGTGGGGAGCTGTTTTTT. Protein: CASSSFQSGGELFF.

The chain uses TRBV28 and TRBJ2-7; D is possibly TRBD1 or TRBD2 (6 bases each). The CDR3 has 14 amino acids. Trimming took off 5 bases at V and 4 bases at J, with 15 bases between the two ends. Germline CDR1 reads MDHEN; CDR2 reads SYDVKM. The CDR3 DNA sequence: TGTGCCAGCAGTCCCGATTGGAGGGGGTACGAGCAGTACTTC. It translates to CASSPDWRGYEQYF.

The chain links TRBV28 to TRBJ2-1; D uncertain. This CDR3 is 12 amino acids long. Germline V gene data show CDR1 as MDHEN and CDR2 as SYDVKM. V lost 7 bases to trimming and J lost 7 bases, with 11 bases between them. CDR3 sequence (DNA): TGTGCCAGCAAGTCGACGGTGAATGAGCAGTTCTTC. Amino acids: CASKSTVNEQFF. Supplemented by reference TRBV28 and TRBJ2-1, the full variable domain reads DVKVTQSSRYLVKRTGEKVFLECVQDMDHENMFWYRQDPGLGLRLIYFSYDVKMKEKGDIPEGYSVSREKKERFSLILESASTNQTSMYLCASKSTVNEQFFGPGTRLTVL.

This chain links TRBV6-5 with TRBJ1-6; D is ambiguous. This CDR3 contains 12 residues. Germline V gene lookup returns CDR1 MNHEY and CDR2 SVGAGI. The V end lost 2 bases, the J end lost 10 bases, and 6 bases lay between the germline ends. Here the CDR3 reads CASSYPNSPLHF. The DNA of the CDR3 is TGTGCCAGCAGTTACCCCAACTCACCCCTCCACTTT.

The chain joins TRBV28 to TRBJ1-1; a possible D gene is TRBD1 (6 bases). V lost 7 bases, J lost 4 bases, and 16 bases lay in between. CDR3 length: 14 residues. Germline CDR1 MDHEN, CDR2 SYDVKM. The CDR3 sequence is CASTRGGWGTEAFF. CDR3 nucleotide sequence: TGTGCCAGCACTAGAGGGGGTTGGGGCACTGAAGCTTTCTTT.

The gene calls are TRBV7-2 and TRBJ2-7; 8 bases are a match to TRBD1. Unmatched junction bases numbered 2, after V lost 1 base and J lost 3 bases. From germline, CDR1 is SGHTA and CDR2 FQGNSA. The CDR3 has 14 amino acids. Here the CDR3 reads CASSLGGQGYEQYF. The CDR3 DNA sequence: TGTGCCAGCAGCTTAGGTGGACAGGGCTACGAGCAGTACTTC.

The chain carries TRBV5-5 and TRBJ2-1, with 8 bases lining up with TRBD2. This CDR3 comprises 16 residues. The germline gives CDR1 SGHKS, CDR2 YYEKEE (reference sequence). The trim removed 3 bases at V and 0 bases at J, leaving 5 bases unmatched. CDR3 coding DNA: TGTGCCAGCAGCTCCATAGCGGGGAGCTCCTACAATGAGCAGTTCTTC. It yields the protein CASSSIAGSSYNEQFF.

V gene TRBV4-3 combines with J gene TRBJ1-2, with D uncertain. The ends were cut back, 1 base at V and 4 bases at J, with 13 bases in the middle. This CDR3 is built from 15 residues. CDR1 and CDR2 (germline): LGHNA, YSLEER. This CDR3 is CASSQVAGDFYGYTF. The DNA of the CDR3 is TGCGCCAGCAGCCAAGTTGCAGGCGACTTCTATGGCTACACCTTC.

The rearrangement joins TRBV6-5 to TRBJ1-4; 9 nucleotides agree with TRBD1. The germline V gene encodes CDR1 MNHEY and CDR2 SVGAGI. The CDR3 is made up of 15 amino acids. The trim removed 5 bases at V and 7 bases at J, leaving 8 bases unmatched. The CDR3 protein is CASSKDRGGGEKLFF. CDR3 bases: TGTGCCAGCAGTAAGGACAGGGGAGGCGGTGAAAAACTGTTTTTT.

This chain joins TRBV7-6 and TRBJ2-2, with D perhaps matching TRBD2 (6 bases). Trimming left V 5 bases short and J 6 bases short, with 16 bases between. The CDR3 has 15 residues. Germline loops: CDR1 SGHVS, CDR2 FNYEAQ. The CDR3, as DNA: TGTGCCAGCAGCCCGGGAGCTTCAGGTGCCGGGGAGCTGTTTTTT. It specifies CASSPGASGAGELFF. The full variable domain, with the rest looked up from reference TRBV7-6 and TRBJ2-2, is GAGVSQSPRYKVTKRGQDVALRCDPISGHVSLYWYRQALGQGPEFLTYFNYEAQQDKSGLPNDRFSAERPEGSISTLTIQRTEQRDSAMYRCASSPGASGAGELFFGEGSRLTVL.

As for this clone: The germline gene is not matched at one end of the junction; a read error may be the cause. CDR3 DNA: TGTGCTAGCAGCCCGGGACAGAACTACGAGCAGTACTTC. Translation: CASSPGQNYEQYF. The gene calls are TRBV7-7 and TRBJ2-7; TRBD1 aligns across 7 bases. Germline loops: CDR1 SSHAT, CDR2 FNYEAQ (reference sequence). This CDR3 is built from 13 residues.

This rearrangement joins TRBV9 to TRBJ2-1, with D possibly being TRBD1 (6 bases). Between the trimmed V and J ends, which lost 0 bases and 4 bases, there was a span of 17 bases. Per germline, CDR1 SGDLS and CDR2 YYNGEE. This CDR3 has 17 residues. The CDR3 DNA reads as TGTGCCAGCAGCGTAGATCTCCGGGTAGGGGGATACAATGAGCAGTTCTTC. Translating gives CASSVDLRVGGYNEQFF.

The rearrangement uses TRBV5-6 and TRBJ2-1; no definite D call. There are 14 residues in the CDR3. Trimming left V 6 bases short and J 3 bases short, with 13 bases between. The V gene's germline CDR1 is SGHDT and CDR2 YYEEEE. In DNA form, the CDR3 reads TGTGCCAGCACTGGAAACCTAGACTACAATGAGCAGTTCTTC. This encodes CASTGNLDYNEQFF.

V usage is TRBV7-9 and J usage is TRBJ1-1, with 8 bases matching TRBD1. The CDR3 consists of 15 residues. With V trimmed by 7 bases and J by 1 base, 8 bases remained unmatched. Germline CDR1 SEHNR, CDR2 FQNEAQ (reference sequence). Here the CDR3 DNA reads TGTGCCAGCACCCAACGGACAGGGCCGAACACTGAAGCTTTCTTT. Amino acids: CASTQRTGPNTEAFF.

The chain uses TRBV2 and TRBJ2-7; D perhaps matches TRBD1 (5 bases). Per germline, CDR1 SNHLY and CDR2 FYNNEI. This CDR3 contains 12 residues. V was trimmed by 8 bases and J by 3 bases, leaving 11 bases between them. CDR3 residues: CASQTVSYEQYF. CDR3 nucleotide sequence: TGTGCCAGCCAGACAGTTAGCTACGAGCAGTACTTC.

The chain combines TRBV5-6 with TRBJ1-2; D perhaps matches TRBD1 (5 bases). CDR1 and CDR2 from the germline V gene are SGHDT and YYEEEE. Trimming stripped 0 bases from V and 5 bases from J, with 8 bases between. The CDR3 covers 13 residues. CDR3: CASSLGQRYGYTF. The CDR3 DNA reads TGTGCCAGCAGCTTGGGACAGCGATATGGCTACACCTTC.

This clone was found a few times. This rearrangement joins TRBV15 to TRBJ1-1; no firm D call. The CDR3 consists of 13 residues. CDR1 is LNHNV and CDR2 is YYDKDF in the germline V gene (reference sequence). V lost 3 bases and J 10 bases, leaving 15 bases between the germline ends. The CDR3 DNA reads TGTGCCACCAGCAGCGGACTTATCCCCCGAGCTTTCTTT. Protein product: CATSSGLIPRAFF.

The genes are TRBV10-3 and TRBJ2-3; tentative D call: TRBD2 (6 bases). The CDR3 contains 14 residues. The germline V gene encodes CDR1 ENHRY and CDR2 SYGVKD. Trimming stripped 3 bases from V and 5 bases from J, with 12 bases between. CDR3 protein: CAISDRWGVDTQYF. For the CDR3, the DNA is TGTGCCATCAGTGATAGGTGGGGGGTAGATACGCAGTATTTT.

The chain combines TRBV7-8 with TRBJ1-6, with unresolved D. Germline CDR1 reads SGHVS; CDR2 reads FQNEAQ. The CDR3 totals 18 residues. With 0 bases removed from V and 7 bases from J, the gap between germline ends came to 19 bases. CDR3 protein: CASSLARYSSMENSPLHF. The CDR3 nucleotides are TGTGCCAGCAGCTTAGCGCGGTATAGCAGTATGGAGAATTCACCCCTCCACTTT.

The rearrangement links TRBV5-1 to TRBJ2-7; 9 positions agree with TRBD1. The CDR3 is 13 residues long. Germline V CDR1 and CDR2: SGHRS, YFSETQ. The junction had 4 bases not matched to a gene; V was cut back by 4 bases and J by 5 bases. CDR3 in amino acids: CASSPDRGHEQYF. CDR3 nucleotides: TGCGCCAGCAGCCCGGACAGGGGTCACGAGCAGTACTTC.